Below are 11 T cell receptor beta chains sequenced from a single sample in a study of CD8 T cells in ankylosing spondylitis. Overall study findings and caveats: Ankylosing spondylitis blood seemed to carry a telltale TCR beta motif made of roughly 8 highly homologous variants.

Their target antigens are unknown. TCRdb independently ran MiXCR on the 5' RACE reads; one entry per CDR3 protein. The table records under 550,000 distinct CDR3 sequences, approximately 26% of them present only once. Sequencing input: blood, either unsorted or a sorted T cell fraction (not recorded which). These receptors originate from a male donor with ankylosing spondylitis.

V is TRBV5-1 and J is TRBJ2-7, with D hard to call. CDR3 length: 14 residues. Germline CDR1 reads SGHRS; CDR2 reads YFSETQ. The V end lost 0 bases, the J end lost 3 bases, and 10 bases lay between the germline ends. The CDR3: CASSLEPLNYEQYV. The CDR3 nucleotides are TGCGCCAGCAGCTTGGAACCCCTCAACTACGAGCAGTACGTC.

J is TRBJ2-1 and V is TRBV4-2; TRBD1 matches 8 bases. Germline V CDR1 and CDR2: LGHNA, YNFKEQ. V shed 1 base and J 5 bases; nucleotides not matched to a gene: 4. The CDR3 is made up of 15 amino acids. The CDR3 loop reads CASSQVDRDDNEQFF. The CDR3 DNA reads as TGTGCCAGCAGCCAAGTGGACAGGGATGACAATGAGCAGTTCTTC.

The chain combines TRBV5-1 with TRBJ2-1; TRBD2 matches 14 bases. Germline V gene lookup returns CDR1 SGHRS and CDR2 YFSETQ. This CDR3 spans 17 amino acids. V shed 4 bases and J 6 bases; nucleotides not matched to a gene: 9. The CDR3 DNA follows: TGCGCCAGCAGCCTCGGACTAGCGGGAGGTATAGTCAATGAGCAGTTCTTC. Its protein product is CASSLGLAGGIVNEQFF.

This clonotype appeared a few times. The chain has TRBV5-6 and TRBJ2-1, with D perhaps matching TRBD1 (6 bases). There are 15 residues in the CDR3. Trimming shortened V by 2 bases and J by 8 bases, and 17 bases separated the two germline ends. Germline V lookup: CDR1 SGHDT, CDR2 YYEEEE. The CDR3 DNA reads TGTGCCAGCAGCTTAATCAGGGGCCGAGGGGATGAGCAGTTCTTC. It codes for CASSLIRGRGDEQFF.

The rearrangement uses TRBV20-1 and TRBJ1-6, with 7 positions matching TRBD1. The CDR3 runs 15 residues. Germline V gene lookup returns CDR1 DFQATT and CDR2 SNEGSKA (reference sequence). Losses at the gene ends were 6 bases for V and 7 bases for J; bases not matched to a gene: 12. Here the CDR3 reads CSARKPGQFNSPLHF. DNA for the CDR3: TGCAGTGCAAGAAAACCGGGACAGTTCAATTCACCCCTCCACTTT.

This clonotype was seen more than once but under ten times. The rearrangement joins TRBV24-1 to TRBJ1-5; D perhaps matches TRBD1 (6 bases). Germline CDR1 reads KGHDR; CDR2 reads SFDVKD. The V gene lost 3 bases and the J gene lost 2 bases, with 16 bases spanning the gap. This CDR3 spans 17 amino acids. The CDR3 DNA follows: TGTGCCACCAGTGATCCGACCCGAGGGGGGGGCAATCAGCCCCAGCATTTT. Protein sequence: CATSDPTRGGGNQPQHF.

This chain links TRBV20-1 with TRBJ2-7; D may be TRBD1 or TRBD2 (6 bases each). Trimming took 5 bases from V and 0 from J, leaving 14 bases between them. The CDR3 has 14 residues. Germline V gene data show CDR1 as DFQATT and CDR2 as SNEGSKA (reference sequence). The CDR3 loop is CSASGGGDSYEQYF. The CDR3 DNA reads TGCAGTGCTTCCGGAGGGGGAGACTCCTACGAGCAGTACTTC.

The chain recombines TRBV5-4 with TRBJ1-2; D uncertain. Germline V CDR1 and CDR2: SGHNT, YYREEE (reference sequence). The CDR3 is 13 amino acids. V lost 6 bases and J 8 bases, leaving 17 bases between the germline ends. CDR3 nucleotide sequence: TGTGCCAGCACCTCCACCTTGGGCCAAGGCTACACCTTC. Residues: CASTSTLGQGYTF.

The chain is built from TRBV5-1 and TRBJ2-1; D remains ambiguous. CDR1 SGHRS and CDR2 YFSETQ come from the germline V gene. V lost 7 bases to trimming and J lost 8 bases, with 13 bases between them. The CDR3 length is 12 residues. CDR3 coding DNA: TGCGCCAGCTCCCCGGACGTCGATGAGCAGTTCTTC. Translating it yields CASSPDVDEQFF.

The chain employs TRBV24-1 and TRBJ2-3; 9 nucleotides line up with TRBD2. The CDR3 length is 16 residues. Germline V gene sequence: CDR1 KGHDR, CDR2 SFDVKD. With 3 bases clipped from V and 6 bases from J, the junction kept 9 bases outside the gene matches. The CDR3 DNA reads TGTGCCACCAGTGATGGGGTAGCGGGAGTCACGGATACGCAGTATTTT. It encodes CATSDGVAGVTDTQYF.

Only a few counts were recorded for this clonotype. V and J are TRBV20-1 and TRBJ2-3; unclear D gene. Germline CDR1 is DFQATT and CDR2 is SNEGSKA (reference sequence). Deletions cut 1 base from V and 2 bases from J, with 10 bases between. The CDR3 runs 14 residues. CDR3 coding DNA: TGCAGTGCTAGAGTTCCGCTCGCCACAGATACGCAGTATTTT. It yields the protein CSARVPLATDTQYF.